The clone carrying this T cell receptor beta chain was recorded a few times. The CDR3 consists of 12 residues. The V and J ends lost 4 bases and 7 bases respectively, with 11 bases between them. The V gene's germline CDR1 is SGHKS and CDR2 YYEKEE (reference sequence). The data originate from a study of blood T cells in healthy people across ages. A second about 7 to 12 cycle PCR used barcoded and J-beta primers. TCRdb passed the 5' RACE reads through MiXCR, listing each CDR3 protein once. The table lists around 280,000 distinct CDR3 sequences, 25% to 30% of them singletons. The TCR sequence derives from a woman aged 70 to 79 in good health. What was sequenced was blood. The chain carries TRBV5-5 and TRBJ1-2; TRBD1 might be the D (5 bases). CDR3 region: CASSQGRGGYTF. CDR3 nucleotide sequence: TGTGCCAGCAGCCAGGGCCGGGGTGGCTACACCTTC.